These T cell receptor beta chains were read from a single sample in a study of patients and donors after allogeneic stem cell transplantation. Each CDR3 protein is one row after TCRdb ran MiXCR on the RT-PCR reads. The sample includes about 960,000 distinct CDR3 sequences, 18% of them seen just once. Sequencing used blood, either unsorted or a sorted T cell fraction (not recorded which). These TCRs come from a human donor who was either an allogeneic HSCT recipient or a stem cell or donor lymphocyte infusion donor (not recorded which). It is not recorded whose cells these are; they may come from a transplant donor. CDR3s include the opening cysteine and the closing phenylalanine or tryptophan. The D gene is left open where the match is weak. Clone size appears in some rows only: once, few, many, or a class for an expanded clone.

cdr3_aa	cdr3_nt	d_call	clone_size	j_call	v_call
CASSPIGQNSYEQYF	TGTGCCAGCAGCCCAATTGGGCAGAATAGCTACGAGCAGTACTTC	-	-	TRBJ2-7	TRBV7-3
CAWSAGTSGGARLLQYF	TGTGCCTGGAGTGCCGGGACTAGCGGGGGGGCTCGTCTGCTCCAGTACTTC	TRBD2	-	TRBJ2-5	TRBV30
CATSDRLAGAYNEQFF	TGTGCCACCAGTGACCGACTAGCGGGAGCCTACAATGAGCAGTTCTTC	TRBD2	few	TRBJ2-1	TRBV24-1
CAIRPGQGSTGELFF	TGTGCCATCAGGCCGGGACAGGGGTCCACCGGGGAGCTGTTTTTT	TRBD1	few	TRBJ2-2	TRBV10-3
CASSLSSGVNTEAFF	TGTGCCAGCAGTTTATCATCAGGGGTTAACACTGAAGCTTTCTTT	-	few	TRBJ1-1	TRBV12-3/TRBV12-4
CATSIGTVSYEQYF	TGTGCCACCAGCATTGGGACAGTTTCCTACGAGCAGTACTTC	TRBD1	few	TRBJ2-7	TRBV15
CAWSKAVNQYF	TGTGCCTGGAGTAAAGCGGTCAATCAGTACTTC	-	-	TRBJ2-7	TRBV30
CASSWTGSSYEQYF	TGCGCCAGCAGTTGGACCGGTAGCTCCTACGAGCAGTACTTC	-	many	TRBJ2-7	TRBV5-1
CSVSGTDTQYF	TGCAGCGTTTCGGGCACAGATACGCAGTATTTT	-	-	TRBJ2-3	TRBV29-1
CSARVVAGKETQYF	TGCAGTGCTAGAGTTGTGGCAGGGAAGGAGACCCAGTACTTC	-	-	TRBJ2-5	TRBV20-1
CASTLVGFTNEKLFF	TGCGCCAGCACCTTAGTCGGCTTTACTAATGAAAAACTGTTTTTT	-	few	TRBJ1-4	TRBV5-1
CAIMERGALTDTQYF	TGTGCCATCATGGAGCGGGGGGCCCTCACAGATACGCAGTATTTT	TRBD2	few	TRBJ2-3	TRBV10-3
CSARDPRVAEKLFF	TGCAGTGCTAGAGATCCCAGAGTCGCTGAAAAACTGTTTTTT	-	-	TRBJ1-4	TRBV20-1
CATSTYRGGDNEQFF	TGTGCCACCAGCACCTACAGGGGGGGGGACAATGAGCAGTTCTTC	-	-	TRBJ2-1	TRBV15
CASSVSETEAFF	TGTGCCAGCAGTGTATCGGAAACTGAAGCTTTCTTT	-	-	TRBJ1-1	TRBV6-1
CASTGTSGNNEQFF	TGCGCCAGTACGGGGACTAGCGGGAACAATGAGCAGTTCTTC	TRBD2	few	TRBJ2-1	TRBV5-1
CASSRPGGTEAFF	TGTGCCAGCAGTCGGCCCGGTGGTACTGAAGCTTTCTTT	-	many	TRBJ1-1	TRBV27
CASSYSLAGMSTDTQYF	TGTGCCAGCAGTTACTCACTAGCGGGGATGAGTACAGATACGCAGTATTTT	TRBD2	-	TRBJ2-3	TRBV6-5
CASSKGPPLNTEAFF	TGTGCCAGCAGTAAGGGGCCACCCCTGAACACTGAAGCTTTCTTT	-	-	TRBJ1-1	TRBV6-1
CSAGGMSEVGYTF	TGCAGTGCTGGAGGCATGTCAGAGGTTGGCTACACCTTC	-	-	TRBJ1-2	TRBV20-1
CASSLVQDQPQHF	TGTGCCAGCAGCTTAGTTCAGGATCAGCCCCAGCATTTT	-	-	TRBJ1-5	TRBV7-2
CSVEVGVNTEAFF	TGCAGCGTTGAAGTTGGCGTGAACACTGAAGCTTTCTTT	-	many	TRBJ1-1	TRBV29-1
CAWSVRGRPNEQFF	TGTGCCTGGAGTGTACGGGGACGCCCCAATGAGCAGTTCTTC	-	-	TRBJ2-1	TRBV30
CASSLEAVQGTQYF	TGTGCCAGCAGTTTGGAAGCGGTCCAAGGGACCCAGTACTTC	-	few	TRBJ2-5	TRBV12-3/TRBV12-4
CASTHGRGVVEYEQFF	TGTGCCAGCACCCACGGGCGGGGGGTCGTTGAGTATGAGCAGTTCTTC	TRBD2	few	TRBJ2-1	TRBV6-2/TRBV6-3
CSASKTGPSTDTQYF	TGCAGTGCTTCTAAGACAGGGCCAAGCACAGATACGCAGTATTTT	TRBD1	-	TRBJ2-3	TRBV20-1
CASSPGVTGSHEQYF	TGCGCCAGCAGCCCTGGTGTAACAGGTAGCCACGAGCAGTACTTC	-	few	TRBJ2-7	TRBV4-3
CSVVAPTSGYGYTF	TGCAGCGTTGTGGCACCCACCTCGGGCTATGGCTACACCTTC	-	few	TRBJ1-2	TRBV29-1
CASSSRLAGIPPADTQYF	TGTGCCAGCAGCTCCCGACTAGCGGGCATCCCCCCCGCAGATACGCAGTATTTT	TRBD2	many	TRBJ2-3	TRBV11-2
CASSLRAGLHTEAFF	TGTGCCAGCAGCCTCCGCGCAGGGCTGCACACTGAAGCTTTCTTT	-	-	TRBJ1-1	TRBV7-9
CASSLFRRQLSSGANVLTF	TGTGCCAGCAGCTTGTTCCGCCGACAGCTCAGCTCTGGGGCCAACGTCCTGACTTTC	-	few	TRBJ2-6	TRBV5-6
CASSLAGGKYF	TGTGCCAGCAGCTTAGCGGGGGGGAAGTACTTC	TRBD2	-	TRBJ2-4	TRBV7-3
CASSLGRATNSPLHF	TGTGCCAGCAGCTTAGGCCGGGCCACTAATTCACCCCTCCACTTT	-	few	TRBJ1-6	TRBV7-2
CASSQSVASGTITDTQYF	TGCGCCAGCAGTCAATCGGTGGCTAGCGGGACGATCACAGATACGCAGTATTTT	TRBD2	few	TRBJ2-3	TRBV23-1
CASSEVGRGNQPQHF	TGTGCCAGCAGTGAAGTAGGGCGGGGTAATCAGCCCCAGCATTTT	-	few	TRBJ1-5	TRBV6-1
CSASPLVRSWAETQYF	TGCAGTGCTAGCCCCCTCGTTAGATCCTGGGCGGAGACCCAGTACTTC	-	-	TRBJ2-5	TRBV20-1
CSAPSAGGEETQYF	TGCAGTGCCCCGTCGGCAGGGGGCGAGGAGACCCAGTACTTC	TRBD1	-	TRBJ2-5	TRBV20-1
CASSRGTSGESTDTQYF	TGTGCCAGCAGCCGAGGGACTAGCGGGGAAAGCACAGATACGCAGTATTTT	TRBD2	few	TRBJ2-3	TRBV4-2
CASSPTSGRVYEQYF	TGTGCCAGCAGCCCAACTAGCGGGAGGGTGTACGAGCAGTACTTC	TRBD2	-	TRBJ2-7	TRBV7-9
CSAREADRALRSSSYEQYF	TGCAGTGCTAGAGAGGCCGACAGGGCTCTTCGGTCCAGCTCCTACGAGCAGTACTTC	TRBD1	many	TRBJ2-7	TRBV20-1
CASSLYASTSSYEQYF	TGTGCCAGCAGTTTATACGCTAGCACGAGCTCCTACGAGCAGTACTTC	-	many	TRBJ2-7	TRBV12-3/TRBV12-4
CASSLALTGNTIYF	TGTGCCAGCAGCTTAGCCTTGACTGGAAACACCATATATTTT	-	-	TRBJ1-3	TRBV7-9
CASSLVGTGLTEQFF	TGCGCCAGCAGCTTGGTGGGGACTGGGTTAACTGAGCAGTTCTTC	-	few	TRBJ2-1	TRBV5-1
CASSWTSGSQTEQFF	TGTGCCAGTAGTTGGACTAGCGGGAGCCAAACCGAGCAGTTCTTC	TRBD2	-	TRBJ2-1	TRBV19
CASSQDANGLREQYF	TGTGCCAGCAGCCAAGATGCAAACGGCTTACGGGAGCAGTACTTC	-	-	TRBJ2-7	TRBV4-2
CASSFGTGGYGYTF	TGCGCCAGCAGCTTTGGGACAGGGGGCTATGGCTACACCTTC	TRBD1	few	TRBJ1-2	TRBV5-1
CASSLAGGIEQFF	TGTGCCAGCAGCTTAGCCGGAGGCATTGAGCAGTTCTTC	-	-	TRBJ2-1	TRBV7-2
CASRPDGLTEQYF	TGTGCCAGCAGGCCCGACGGTTTAACGGAGCAGTACTTC	-	-	TRBJ2-7	TRBV27